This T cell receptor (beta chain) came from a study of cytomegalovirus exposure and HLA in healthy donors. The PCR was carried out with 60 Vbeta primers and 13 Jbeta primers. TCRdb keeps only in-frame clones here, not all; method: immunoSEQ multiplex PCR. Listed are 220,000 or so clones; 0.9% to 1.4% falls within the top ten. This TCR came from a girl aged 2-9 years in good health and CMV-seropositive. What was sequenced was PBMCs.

The CDR3 protein is CASASHGGSVRGGGFF. Here the CDR3 DNA reads TGTGCCAGCGCATCCCACGGGGGATCGGTGAGGGGTGGGGGGTTCTTC. This chain uses TRBV27 with TRBJ2-1; tentatively, D is TRBD2 (6 bases). In germline, CDR1 is MNHEY, CDR2 SMNVEV (reference sequence). Trimming left V 8 bases short and J 15 bases short, with 32 bases between. The CDR3 has 16 residues.